This T cell receptor (beta chain) appears in the sequencing data of a study of blood T cell repertoires in COVID-19. Study-wide background: The United States, Italy and Spain were the sources of the acute and convalescent COVID-19 samples.

Per the original data handling: Counts of nucleated cells, estimated from reference gene primer amplification, were obtained. The repertoire was sequenced with immunoSEQ multiplex PCR; TCRdb's copy has only in-frame clones and lacks some. For V, J and clone size, that table is used; D and trimming come from the DNA. The sample comprises some 78,000 clones, about 90% of which are singletons, and roughly 1% rests with the top ten. Germline assignment: CDR1 SGHRS and CDR2 YFSETQ. The CDR3 has 14 residues. Trimming pared 4 bases from V and 9 bases from J, leaving 19 bases between. The TCR originated in a woman aged 45-59 years in a cohort sampled during active COVID-19. Sequencing input: peripheral blood. The gene calls are TRBV5-1 and TRBJ1-2; no definite D call. The CDR3 reads CASSPPTESGSYTF. The DNA of the CDR3 is TGCGCCAGCAGCCCTCCGACTGAATCGGGTAGCTACACCTTC.